This TCR beta chain was sequenced for a study of T cell responses to AZD1222 COVID-19 vaccine. To note about this clone: Its antigen is currently unknown.

Study findings and constraints: A mostly white British donor set with more females was recruited, and clonal diversity was possibly underestimated. Dominant at 160-218 and 743-854, vaccine-associated CD4 TCRs also spanned spike. Spike-specific TCRs gained breadth and depth after people received two AZD1222 doses.

The CDR3 is 16 residues long. Germline V gene data show CDR1 as MDHEN and CDR2 as SYDVKM. V was clipped by 1 base and J by 5 bases, with 15 bases between them. The table came from immunoSEQ multiplex PCR; TCRdb's copy has only in-frame clones and leaves some out. The table records about 150,000 clones, more than 75% of them present only once. This TCR derives from an adult in good health. This chain links TRBV28 with TRBJ2-1; D is possibly TRBD1 (5 bases). The sequencing here drew on peripheral blood, taken on day 0 of AZD1222 vaccination. The CDR3 DNA reads TGTGCCAGCAGTTTATTCCTGGACAACACCGACAATGAGCAGTTCTTC. This gives the protein CASSLFLDNTDNEQFF.